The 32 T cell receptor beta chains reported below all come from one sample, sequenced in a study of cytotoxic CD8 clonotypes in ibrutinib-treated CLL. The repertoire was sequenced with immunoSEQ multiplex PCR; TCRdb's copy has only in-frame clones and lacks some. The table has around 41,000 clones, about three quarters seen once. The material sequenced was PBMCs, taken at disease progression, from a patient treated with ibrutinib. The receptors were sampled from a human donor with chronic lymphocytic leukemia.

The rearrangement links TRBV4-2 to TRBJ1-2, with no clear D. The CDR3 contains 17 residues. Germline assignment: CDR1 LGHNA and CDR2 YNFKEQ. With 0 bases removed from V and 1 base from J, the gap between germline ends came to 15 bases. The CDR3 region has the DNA TGTGCCAGCAGCCAAGATCAGTTCTCGGATAATAACTATGGCTACACCTTC. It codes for CASSQDQFSDNNYGYTF.

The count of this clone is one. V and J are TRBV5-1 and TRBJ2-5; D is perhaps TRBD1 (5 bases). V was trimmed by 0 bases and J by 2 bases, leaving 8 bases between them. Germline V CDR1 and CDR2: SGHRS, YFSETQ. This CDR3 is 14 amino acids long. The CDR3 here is CASSLVGAQETQYF. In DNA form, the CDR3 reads TGCGCCAGCAGCTTGGTAGGGGCACAAGAGACCCAGTACTTC.

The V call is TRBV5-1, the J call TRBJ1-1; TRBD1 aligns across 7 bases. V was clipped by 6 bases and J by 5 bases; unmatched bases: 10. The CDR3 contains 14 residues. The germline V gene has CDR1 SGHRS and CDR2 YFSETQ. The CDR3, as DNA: TGCGCCAGCACGGAACAGGGGTCAGAGACTGAAGCTTTCTTT. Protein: CASTEQGSETEAFF.

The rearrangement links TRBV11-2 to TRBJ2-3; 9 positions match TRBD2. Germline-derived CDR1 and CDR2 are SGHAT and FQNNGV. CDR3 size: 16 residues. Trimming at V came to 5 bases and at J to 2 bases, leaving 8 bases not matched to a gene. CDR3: CASSPNSGGHTDTQYF. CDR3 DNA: TGTGCCAGCAGCCCCAACAGCGGGGGGCACACAGATACGCAGTATTTT. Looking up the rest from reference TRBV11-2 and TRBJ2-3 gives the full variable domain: EAGVAQSPRYKIIEKRQSVAFWCNPISGHATLYWYQQILGQGPKLLIQFQNNGVVDDSQLPKDRFSAERLKGVDSTLKIQPAKLEDSAVYLCASSPNSGGHTDTQYFGPGTRLTVL.

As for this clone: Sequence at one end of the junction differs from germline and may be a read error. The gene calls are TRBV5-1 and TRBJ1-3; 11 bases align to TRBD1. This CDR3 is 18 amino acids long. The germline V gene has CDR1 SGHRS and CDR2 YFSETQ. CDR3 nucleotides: TGCGCCAACAGCTTGAGGTCTCTTGCGGGACAGGGGGTGAACACCATATATTTT. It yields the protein CANSLRSLAGQGVNTIYF. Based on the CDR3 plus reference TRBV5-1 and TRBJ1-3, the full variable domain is KAGVTQTPRYLIKTRGQQVTLSCSPISGHRSVSWYQQTPGQGLQFLFEYFSETQRNKGNFPGRFSGRQFSNSRSEMNVSTLELGDSALYLCANSLRSLAGQGVNTIYFGEGSWLTVV.

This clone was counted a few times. The CDR3 DNA is TGTGCCAGTAGTGCCGAGCGGGGAAGCTCCTACAATGAGCAGTTCTTC. This translates into CASSAERGSSYNEQFF. The chain is built from TRBV19 and TRBJ2-1; 7 bases are shared with TRBD2. This CDR3 has 16 residues. The germline CDR1 and CDR2 sequences are LNHDA and SQIVND (reference sequence). V shed 5 bases, J shed 0 bases, and the junction held 7 bases outside the gene matches.

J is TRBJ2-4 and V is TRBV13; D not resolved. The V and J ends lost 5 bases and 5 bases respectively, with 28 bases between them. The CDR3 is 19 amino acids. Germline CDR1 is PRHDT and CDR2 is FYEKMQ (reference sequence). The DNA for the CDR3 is TGTGCCAGCAGCGAGACGACCGCGGCGGCTCAGGACGACCAAAACATTCAGTACTTC. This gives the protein CASSETTAAAQDDQNIQYF. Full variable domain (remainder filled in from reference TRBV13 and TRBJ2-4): AAGVIQSPRHLIKEKRETATLKCYPIPRHDTVYWYQQGPGQDPQFLISFYEKMQSDKGSIPDRFSAQQFSDYHSELNMSSLELGDSALYFCASSETTAAAQDDQNIQYFGAGTRLSVL.

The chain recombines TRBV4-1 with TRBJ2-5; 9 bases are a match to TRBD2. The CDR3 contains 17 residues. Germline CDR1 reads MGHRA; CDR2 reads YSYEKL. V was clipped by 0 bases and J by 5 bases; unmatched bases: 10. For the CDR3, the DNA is TGCGCCAGCAGCCAAGATCGGGCTAGCGGGGCTTCGGAGACCCAGTACTTC. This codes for CASSQDRASGASETQYF.

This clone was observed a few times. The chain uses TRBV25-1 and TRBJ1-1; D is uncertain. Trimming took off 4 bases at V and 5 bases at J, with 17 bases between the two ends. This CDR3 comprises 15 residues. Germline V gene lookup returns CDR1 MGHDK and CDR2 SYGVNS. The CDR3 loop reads CASSGSQMGWTEAFF. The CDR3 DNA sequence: TGTGCCAGCAGTGGCTCTCAGATGGGGTGGACTGAAGCTTTCTTT.

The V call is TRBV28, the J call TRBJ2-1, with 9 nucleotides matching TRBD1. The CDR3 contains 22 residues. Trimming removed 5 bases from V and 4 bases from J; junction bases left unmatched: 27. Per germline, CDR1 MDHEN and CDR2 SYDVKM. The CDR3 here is CASSPSRDRARPDPKAYNEQFF. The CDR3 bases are TGTGCCAGCAGTCCGTCCCGGGACAGGGCAAGGCCTGACCCGAAGGCGTACAATGAGCAGTTCTTC.

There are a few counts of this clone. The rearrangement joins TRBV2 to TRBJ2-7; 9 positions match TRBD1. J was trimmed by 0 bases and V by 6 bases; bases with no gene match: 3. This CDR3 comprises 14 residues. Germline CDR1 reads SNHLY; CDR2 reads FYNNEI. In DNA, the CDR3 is TGTGCCAGCAGAGGGACAGGGTTCTCCTACGAGCAGTACTTC. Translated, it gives CASRGTGFSYEQYF.

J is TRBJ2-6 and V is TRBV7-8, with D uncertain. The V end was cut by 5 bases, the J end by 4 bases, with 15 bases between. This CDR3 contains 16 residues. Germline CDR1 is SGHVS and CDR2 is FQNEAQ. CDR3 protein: CASSAGWALGANVLTF. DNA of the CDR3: TGTGCCAGCAGCGCCGGCTGGGCTCTGGGGGCCAACGTCCTGACTTTC.

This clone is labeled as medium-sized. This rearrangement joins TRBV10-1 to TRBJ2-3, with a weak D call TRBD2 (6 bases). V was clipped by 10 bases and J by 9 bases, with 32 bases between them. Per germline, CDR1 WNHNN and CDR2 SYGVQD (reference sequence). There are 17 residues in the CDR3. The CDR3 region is CATPPRRGREAADTQYF. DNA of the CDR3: TGCGCCACCCCCCCGAGGAGGGGCAGGGAGGCTGCTGACACGCAGTATTTT.

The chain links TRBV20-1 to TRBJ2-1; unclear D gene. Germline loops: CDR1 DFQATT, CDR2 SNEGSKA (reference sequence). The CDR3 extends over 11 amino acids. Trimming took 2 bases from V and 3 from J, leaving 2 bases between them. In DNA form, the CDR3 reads TGCAGTGCTAGAAGCTACAATGAGCAGTTCTTC. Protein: CSARSYNEQFF.

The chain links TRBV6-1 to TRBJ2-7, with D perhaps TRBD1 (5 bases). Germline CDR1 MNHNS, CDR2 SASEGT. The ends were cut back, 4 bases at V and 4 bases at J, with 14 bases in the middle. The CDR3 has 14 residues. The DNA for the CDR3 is TGTGCCAGCAGTGGACCTGAACAGGTATACGAGCAGTACTTC. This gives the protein CASSGPEQVYEQYF.

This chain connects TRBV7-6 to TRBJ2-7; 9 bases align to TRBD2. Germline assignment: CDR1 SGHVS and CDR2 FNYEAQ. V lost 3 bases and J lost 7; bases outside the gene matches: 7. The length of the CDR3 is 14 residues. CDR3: CASSFQAGGREQYF. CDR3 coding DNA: TGTGCCAGCAGCTTTCAAGCGGGGGGTAGGGAGCAGTACTTC.

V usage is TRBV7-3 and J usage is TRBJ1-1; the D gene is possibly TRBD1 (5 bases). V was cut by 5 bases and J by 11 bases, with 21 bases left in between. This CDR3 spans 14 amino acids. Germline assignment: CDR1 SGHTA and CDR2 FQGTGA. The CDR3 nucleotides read TGTGCCAGCAGCCCCGGGACGGGGGAGAAGAGGGCTTTCTTT. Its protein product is CASSPGTGEKRAFF.

The CDR3 DNA is TGCGCCAGCAGCCAAGGGGAGGGTTGGTCCTATGGCTACACCTTC. It encodes CASSQGEGWSYGYTF. The rearrangement links TRBV4-1 to TRBJ1-2, with D uncertain. Trimming removed 1 base at V and 4 bases at J, with 13 bases between. This CDR3 comprises 15 residues. Germline CDR1 and CDR2: MGHRA and YSYEKL.

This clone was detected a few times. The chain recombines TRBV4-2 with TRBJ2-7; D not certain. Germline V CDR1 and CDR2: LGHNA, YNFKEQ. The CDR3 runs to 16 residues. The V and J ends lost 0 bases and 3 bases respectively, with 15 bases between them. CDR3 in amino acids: CASSQDSRPTNYEQYF. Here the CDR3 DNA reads TGTGCCAGCAGCCAAGATAGTCGGCCTACGAACTACGAGCAGTACTTC.

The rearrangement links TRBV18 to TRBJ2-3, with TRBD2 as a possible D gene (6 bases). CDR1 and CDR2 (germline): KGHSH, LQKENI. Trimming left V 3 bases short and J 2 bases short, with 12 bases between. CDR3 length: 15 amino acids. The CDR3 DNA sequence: TGTGCCAGCTCACCCCGGCTAGCGAACACAGATACGCAGTATTTT. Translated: CASSPRLANTDTQYF.

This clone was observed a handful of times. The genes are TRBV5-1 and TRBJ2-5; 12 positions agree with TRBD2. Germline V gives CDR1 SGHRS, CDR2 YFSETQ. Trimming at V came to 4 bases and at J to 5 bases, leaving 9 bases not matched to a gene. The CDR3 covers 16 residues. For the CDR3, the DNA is TGCGCCAGCAGCGAGGGACTAGCGGGCCCAATGGAGACCCAGTACTTC. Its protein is CASSEGLAGPMETQYF.

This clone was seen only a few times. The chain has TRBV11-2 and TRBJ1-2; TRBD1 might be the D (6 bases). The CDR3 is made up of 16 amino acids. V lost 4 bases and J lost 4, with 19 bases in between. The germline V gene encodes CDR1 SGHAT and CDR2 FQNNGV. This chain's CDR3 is CASSSPRTVGFYGYTF. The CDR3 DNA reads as TGTGCCAGCAGCTCACCTCGGACAGTAGGGTTCTATGGCTACACCTTC.

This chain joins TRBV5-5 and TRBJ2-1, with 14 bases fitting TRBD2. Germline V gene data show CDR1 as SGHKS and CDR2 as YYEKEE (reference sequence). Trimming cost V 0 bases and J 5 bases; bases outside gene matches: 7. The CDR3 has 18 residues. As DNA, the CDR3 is TGTGCCAGCAGCTTGGAAGGGACTAGCGGGGGTGGTCACAATGAGCAGTTCTTC. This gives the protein CASSLEGTSGGGHNEQFF.

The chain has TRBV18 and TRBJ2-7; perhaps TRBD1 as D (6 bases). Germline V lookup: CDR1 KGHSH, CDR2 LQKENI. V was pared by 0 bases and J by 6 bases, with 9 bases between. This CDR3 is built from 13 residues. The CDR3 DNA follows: TGTGCCAGCTCACCACCGGTAGGGGGCGAGCAGTACTTC. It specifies CASSPPVGGEQYF.

The CDR3 DNA sequence: TGCGCCAGCAGTGGACTAGCGGGGGGGTTTGCCTACAATGAGCAGTTCTTC. Encoded protein: CASSGLAGGFAYNEQFF. This chain uses TRBV10-1 with TRBJ2-1, with 14 bases fitting TRBD2. V was clipped by 4 bases and J by 2 bases; unmatched bases: 4. The CDR3 loop spans 17 amino acids. Germline V gives CDR1 WNHNN, CDR2 SYGVQD (reference sequence).

The CDR3 nucleotides read TGTGCGTCGGGACACTCACAGCCCCAGCATTTT. Protein: CASGHSQPQHF. The chain carries TRBV30 and TRBJ1-5; a possible D gene is TRBD1 (6 bases). Germline CDR1 is GTSNPN and CDR2 is SVGIG (reference sequence). The CDR3 is 11 amino acids.

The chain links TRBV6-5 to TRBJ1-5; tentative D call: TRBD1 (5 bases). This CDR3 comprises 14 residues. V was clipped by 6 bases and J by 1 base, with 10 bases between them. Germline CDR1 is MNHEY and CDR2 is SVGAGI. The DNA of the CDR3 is TGTGCCAGCAGCATAAGGGACAGCAATCAGCCCCAGCATTTT. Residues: CASSIRDSNQPQHF.

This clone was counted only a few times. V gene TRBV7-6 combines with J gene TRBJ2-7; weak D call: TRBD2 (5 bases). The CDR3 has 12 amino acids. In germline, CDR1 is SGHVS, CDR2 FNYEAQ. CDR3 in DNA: TGTGCAGATTTAGAGGACTCTGGCGAGCAGTACTTC. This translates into CADLEDSGEQYF.

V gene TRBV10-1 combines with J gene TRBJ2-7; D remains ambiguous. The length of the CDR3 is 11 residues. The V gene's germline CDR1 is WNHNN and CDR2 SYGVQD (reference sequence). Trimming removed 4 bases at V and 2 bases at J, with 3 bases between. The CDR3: CASSGAYEQYF. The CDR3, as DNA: TGCGCCAGCAGTGGCGCCTACGAGCAGTACTTC.

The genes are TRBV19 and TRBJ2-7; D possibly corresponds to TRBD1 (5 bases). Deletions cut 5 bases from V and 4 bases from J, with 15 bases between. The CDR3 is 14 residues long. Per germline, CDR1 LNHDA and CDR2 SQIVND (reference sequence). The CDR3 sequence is CASSRIIGAYEQYF. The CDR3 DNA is TGTGCCAGTAGTCGAATTATAGGGGCGTACGAGCAGTACTTC.

CDR3: CASSPDGQGPTNYGYTF. CDR3 coding DNA: TGCGCCAGCAGCCCGGACGGACAGGGACCGACTAACTATGGCTACACCTTC. The gene calls are TRBV5-1 and TRBJ1-2; 8 bases are shared with TRBD1. Germline lookup yields CDR1 SGHRS and CDR2 YFSETQ. The CDR3 loop spans 17 amino acids. Trimming removed 4 bases from V and 0 bases from J; junction bases left unmatched: 11.

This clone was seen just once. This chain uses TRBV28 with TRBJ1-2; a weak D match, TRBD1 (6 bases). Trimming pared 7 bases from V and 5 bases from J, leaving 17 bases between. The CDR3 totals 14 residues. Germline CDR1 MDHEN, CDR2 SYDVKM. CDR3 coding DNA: TGTGCCAGCACCCCTCCTGGGGGCAGGTATGGCTACACCTTC. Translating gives CASTPPGGRYGYTF.